These 19 T cell receptor beta chains were sequenced from one sample in a study of PD-L1 blockade in urothelial cancer. As for time point: pretreatment peripheral blood. The method was immunoSEQ multiplex PCR; TCRdb's version includes in-frame clones alone and lacks a portion of them. The table has around 100,000 clones, around 86% seen once. The sample in question was PBMCs, obtained around atezolizumab (anti-PD-L1) treatment. The receptors stem from a man aged 60 to 75 with urothelial cancer.

The rearrangement uses TRBV5-1 and TRBJ2-5; TRBD1 is a possible D gene (6 bases). Germline loops: CDR1 SGHRS, CDR2 YFSETQ. The CDR3 totals 16 residues. V dropped 2 bases and J dropped 3 bases, with 17 bases sitting between them. The CDR3 protein is CASSFFGQGPEETQYF. The DNA of the CDR3 is TGCGCCAGCAGCTTTTTTGGTCAGGGGCCGGAAGAGACCCAGTACTTC.

The J gene is TRBJ1-5, the V gene TRBV2; D is possibly TRBD1 (5 bases). Trimming cost V 6 bases and J 4 bases, with 25 bases left between them. The CDR3 has 18 amino acids. Germline CDR1 reads SNHLY; CDR2 reads FYNNEI. In DNA form, the CDR3 reads TGTGCCAGCAGGGGTTCGGAAGGGAGGGGAATCGGGAATCAGCCCCAGCATTTT. It encodes CASRGSEGRGIGNQPQHF.

The chain carries TRBV5-6 and TRBJ2-5; D might be TRBD2 (5 bases). The CDR3 has 12 amino acids. With 7 bases removed from V and 7 bases from J, the gap between germline ends came to 14 bases. Per germline, CDR1 SGHDT and CDR2 YYEEEE. Here the CDR3 DNA reads TGTGCCAGCGCGGTATGGGGAGTGACCCAGTACTTC. Encoded protein: CASAVWGVTQYF.

CDR3 DNA: TGTGCCAGCAGCTTAGTACAGGGGGCAATTAATGAAAAACTGTTTTTT. It is translated as CASSLVQGAINEKLFF. This chain connects TRBV7-2 to TRBJ1-4; 9 bases are shared with TRBD1. This CDR3 has 16 residues. V gave up 1 base and J gave up 4 bases; unmatched junction bases: 4. The germline CDR1 and CDR2 sequences are SGHTA and FQGNSA. Using reference TRBV7-2 and TRBJ1-4 for the parts outside the CDR3, the full variable domain is GAGVSQSPSNKVTEKGKDVELRCDPISGHTALYWYRQSLGQGLEFLIYFQGNSAPDKSGLPSDRFSAERTGGSVSTLTIQRTQQEDSAVYLCASSLVQGAINEKLFFGSGTQLSVL.

V usage is TRBV7-9 and J usage is TRBJ1-1, with D perhaps TRBD1 (6 bases). This CDR3 has 15 residues. With 5 bases removed from V and 1 base from J, the gap between germline ends came to 14 bases. The V gene's germline CDR1 is SEHNR and CDR2 FQNEAQ (reference sequence). The CDR3 here is CASSPPGQPNTEAFF. DNA for the CDR3: TGTGCCAGCAGCCCACCGGGACAACCGAACACTGAAGCTTTCTTT.

The CDR3 DNA is TGTGCCAGCAGGCGAGGGGACAGATTCACAGATACGCAGTATTTT. Translation gives CASRRGDRFTDTQYF. The chain employs TRBV27 and TRBJ2-3; TRBD1 aligns across 7 bases. V was pared by 6 bases and J by 2 bases, with 8 bases of the junction left unmatched. The CDR3 is 15 amino acids. The germline gives CDR1 MNHEY, CDR2 SMNVEV (reference sequence).

This rearrangement joins TRBV5-5 to TRBJ1-2; D may be TRBD1 (6 bases). V lost 4 bases and J 0 bases, leaving 10 bases between the germline ends. Germline CDR1 is SGHKS and CDR2 is YYEKEE (reference sequence). The CDR3 is 14 residues long. CDR3 sequence: CASSANRANYGYTF. DNA for the CDR3: TGTGCCAGCAGCGCCAACAGGGCTAACTATGGCTACACCTTC. The complete variable domain, with remaining parts taken from reference TRBV5-5 and TRBJ1-2, reads DAGVTQSPTHLIKTRGQQVTLRCSPISGHKSVSWYQQVLGQGPQFIFQYYEKEERGRGNFPDRFSARQFPNYSSELNVNALLLGDSALYLCASSANRANYGYTFGSGTRLTVV.

The V and J genes are TRBV4-3 and TRBJ1-2; tentatively, D is TRBD1 (5 bases). Germline V lookup: CDR1 LGHNA, CDR2 YSLEER. The CDR3 sequence is 13 residues long. V was shortened by 2 bases and J by 5 bases, with 9 bases between the two germline ends. The CDR3 loop reads CASSQRGGYGYTF. The DNA of the CDR3 is TGCGCCAGCAGCCAACGGGGGGGATATGGCTACACCTTC.

V gene TRBV10-3 combines with J gene TRBJ1-2; 8 nucleotides align to TRBD1. V lost 7 bases, J lost 6 bases, and 19 bases stayed unmatched. This CDR3 is 17 amino acids long. The germline CDR1 and CDR2 sequences are ENHRY and SYGVKD. The CDR3 loop is CAINGGQGAYGGDGYTF. The CDR3 DNA follows: TGTGCCATCAATGGCGGGCAGGGGGCTTACGGGGGAGATGGCTACACCTTC.

The chain recombines TRBV28 with TRBJ1-5; 8 bases are shared with TRBD1. Germline CDR1 and CDR2: MDHEN and SYDVKM. The CDR3 sequence is 15 residues long. Unmatched junction bases numbered 11, after V lost 6 bases and J lost 7 bases. This chain's CDR3 is CASSTGTGLSQPQHF. CDR3 coding DNA: TGTGCCAGCAGCACCGGGACAGGTCTTTCCCAGCCCCAGCATTTT.

V gene TRBV5-1 combines with J gene TRBJ2-5, with a possible D match to TRBD2 (5 bases). The V end lost 0 bases, the J end lost 0 bases, and 9 bases lay between the germline ends. This CDR3 has 15 amino acids. Germline values: CDR1 SGHRS, CDR2 YFSETQ. CDR3: CASSLGGSYQETQYF. CDR3 DNA: TGCGCCAGCAGCTTGGGCGGGTCGTACCAAGAGACCCAGTACTTC.

The chain has TRBV28 and TRBJ1-1, with 7 positions matching TRBD1. The length of the CDR3 is 16 residues. CDR1 is MDHEN, CDR2 SYDVKM, per germline. The V segment lost 0 bases and the J segment 0 bases; nucleotides outside the gene matches: 4. CDR3 amino acids: CASSLWGQYLNTEAFF. CDR3 nucleotide sequence: TGTGCCAGCAGTTTATGGGGACAGTACCTGAACACTGAAGCTTTCTTT.

V and J are TRBV28 and TRBJ2-5; D remains unclear. Germline CDR1 is MDHEN and CDR2 is SYDVKM. Trimming left V 3 bases short and J 5 bases short, with 16 bases between. The length of the CDR3 is 15 residues. This chain's CDR3 is CASSFQGIKRETQYF. CDR3 in DNA: TGTGCCAGCAGTTTTCAAGGAATCAAGAGGGAGACCCAGTACTTC. Based on the CDR3 plus reference TRBV28 and TRBJ2-5, the full variable domain is DVKVTQSSRYLVKRTGEKVFLECVQDMDHENMFWYRQDPGLGLRLIYFSYDVKMKEKGDIPEGYSVSREKKERFSLILESASTNQTSMYLCASSFQGIKRETQYFGPGTRLLVL.

The genes are TRBV28 and TRBJ1-2; 9 nucleotides align to TRBD1. The CDR3 is made up of 13 amino acids. Germline V gene sequence: CDR1 MDHEN, CDR2 SYDVKM. Trimming at V came to 8 bases and at J to 4 bases, leaving 5 bases not matched to a gene. The CDR3 sequence is CASLTGGVYGYTF. CDR3 sequence (DNA): TGTGCCAGCTTGACAGGGGGGGTCTATGGCTACACCTTC.

V gene TRBV5-1 combines with J gene TRBJ2-5; TRBD2 might be the D (5 bases). CDR3 length: 15 residues. Trimming left V 4 bases short and J 5 bases short, with 18 bases between. Germline CDR1 reads SGHRS; CDR2 reads YFSETQ. CDR3 protein: CASSVGDGNWETQYF. The CDR3 DNA follows: TGCGCCAGCAGCGTGGGAGACGGGAATTGGGAGACCCAGTACTTC.

The chain has TRBV27 and TRBJ2-2; D gene ambiguous. Germline V gives CDR1 MNHEY, CDR2 SMNVEV (reference sequence). V was clipped by 6 bases and J by 7 bases, with 6 bases between them. This CDR3 has 11 amino acids. CDR3 in amino acids: CASRGSGELFF. The CDR3 DNA is TGTGCCAGCAGGGGCAGCGGGGAGCTGTTTTTT.

The CDR3 here is CASSLGSQAGGDTQYF. CDR3 sequence (DNA): TGTGCCAGCAGCTTGGGCAGCCAGGCAGGGGGAGATACGCAGTATTTT. The chain couples TRBV5-5 to TRBJ2-3; 7 nucleotides line up with TRBD1. The CDR3 is 16 residues long. After removal of 0 bases from V and 5 bases from J, the junction contained 9 bases not matched to a gene. Germline CDR1 and CDR2: SGHKS and YYEKEE (reference sequence).

The chain links TRBV7-6 to TRBJ1-6; TRBD1 matches at 9 bases. Germline trimming cut 1 base from V and 9 bases from J; bases unmatched to any gene: 4. Per the germline V gene, CDR1 is SGHVS and CDR2 is FNYEAQ. The CDR3 is 15 residues long. Here the CDR3 reads CASSLVGTGTSPLHF. The CDR3 nucleotides read TGTGCCAGCAGCTTAGTAGGGACAGGGACTTCACCCCTCCACTTT.

This chain connects TRBV10-2 to TRBJ2-7; a weak D match, TRBD1 (6 bases). The CDR3 spans 15 residues. The V gene's germline CDR1 is WSHSY and CDR2 SAAADI. Trimming pared 6 bases from V and 5 bases from J, leaving 20 bases between. CDR3 bases: TGCGCCAGCAGAAAATGGGACGGACAGAACCACGAGCAGTACTTC. Translating it yields CASRKWDGQNHEQYF.